A selection of T cell receptor beta chains follows, all from one sample in a study of T cell responses to AZD1222 COVID-19 vaccine. Sequencing used immunoSEQ multiplex PCR; TCRdb keeps in-frame clones, though not all of them. The table has over 100,000 clones, 80% to 90% seen once; the top ten hold 8.4%. The specimen comprised peripheral blood, sampled on day 0 of AZD1222 vaccination. The receptors come from an adult in good health. Each CDR3 is given with its conserved first and last residue. The D gene is left open where the match is weak. Clone size is given for some rows only: seen once, a few or many times, or a class if the clone is expanded.

D,V,size,J,CDR3,DNA
TRBD1,TRBV29-1,-,TRBJ2-5,CSVDRTGGSETQYF,TGCAGCGTTGACCGGACAGGGGGCTCGGAGACCCAGTACTTC
-,TRBV14,once,TRBJ1-4,CASSQDPWRGEDQSAYRPDEKLFF,TGTGCCAGCAGCCAGGACCCCTGGAGGGGAGAAGACCAGTCCGCTTACAGACCAGACGAAAAACTGTTTTTT
-,TRBV9,-,TRBJ2-5,CASSVGATQETQYF,TGTGCCAGCAGCGTAGGGGCCACCCAAGAGACCCAGTACTTC
TRBD2,TRBV5-1,-,TRBJ2-1,CASSPRLAGGPHEQFF,TGCGCCAGCAGCCCACGACTAGCGGGAGGGCCGCATGAGCAGTTCTTC
-,TRBV9,-,TRBJ2-2,CASSVVGGAGTGELFF,TGTGCCAGCAGCGTAGTGGGTGGGGCGGGCACCGGGGAGCTGTTTTTT
-,TRBV3-1/TRBV3-2,once,TRBJ1-3,CASSQVGANTIYF,TGTGCCAGCAGCCAAGTTGGGGCAAACACCATATATTTT
TRBD1,TRBV27,-,TRBJ1-2,CASSLLGGQGYGYTF,TGTGCCAGCAGTTTATTGGGAGGACAGGGCTATGGCTACACCTTC
-,TRBV5-4,once,TRBJ1-6,CASSSALPGSPLHF,TGTGCCAGCAGCTCCGCACTCCCAGGTTCACCCCTCCACTTT
TRBD2,TRBV28,few,TRBJ2-3,CASRKSSGIPDTQYF,TGTGCCAGCAGAAAGTCTAGCGGGATTCCTGATACGCAGTATTTT
TRBD2,TRBV5-6,-,TRBJ2-7,CASSLGPGGGYEQYF,TGTGCCAGCAGCTTGGGCCCGGGAGGTGGCTACGAGCAGTACTTC
-,TRBV28,-,TRBJ1-5,CASSTQTNQPQHF,TGTGCCAGCAGTACCCAGACCAATCAGCCCCAGCATTTT
-,TRBV2,-,TRBJ1-5,CASSIGVYQPQHF,TGTGCCAGCAGCATAGGGGTATATCAGCCCCAGCATTTT
-,TRBV21-1,-,TRBJ1-5,CASPLGEISNQPQHF,TGTGCCAGCCCATTGGGGGAGATCAGCAATCAGCCCCAGCATTTT
TRBD2,TRBV7-6,-,TRBJ2-3,CASRRLAGTFTDTQYF,TGTGCCAGCAGAAGACTAGCGGGAACCTTCACAGATACGCAGTATTTT
-,TRBV10-2,-,TRBJ1-1,CASLGGFEANTEAFF,TGCGCCAGCCTTGGGGGCTTCGAGGCGAACACTGAAGCTTTCTTT
-,TRBV7-9,-,TRBJ1-1,CASSLAKGTEAFF,TGTGCCAGCAGCTTAGCGAAGGGAACTGAAGCTTTCTTT
-,TRBV10-3,-,TRBJ2-3,CAISEVVASTDTQYF,TGTGCCATCAGTGAGGTGGTTGCTAGCACAGATACGCAGTATTTT
TRBD1,TRBV18,-,TRBJ1-5,CASSPGQGHQPQHF,TGTGCCAGCTCACCTGGACAGGGTCATCAGCCCCAGCATTTT
-,TRBV28,-,TRBJ1-2,CASSPDRAYGYTF,TGTGCCAGCAGTCCGGACAGAGCCTATGGCTACACCTTC
TRBD1,TRBV6-5,-,TRBJ1-4,CASVQGARTNEKLFF,TGTGCCAGTGTTCAGGGGGCGCGAACTAATGAAAAACTGTTTTTT
-,TRBV27,-,TRBJ1-2,CASREGAGANYGYTF,TGTGCCAGCCGTGAAGGGGCAGGGGCGAACTATGGCTACACCTTC
-,TRBV18,-,TRBJ1-4,CASSHDTGTNEKLFF,TGTGCCAGCTCACACGACACGGGCACTAATGAAAAACTGTTTTTT
-,TRBV12-5,-,TRBJ2-1,CASGGGPGRAYNEQFF,TGTGCTAGTGGGGGGGGCCCAGGGCGCGCCTACAATGAGCAGTTCTTC
-,TRBV5-4,-,TRBJ2-3,CASSPPGRVGMGTDTQYF,TGTGCCAGCAGCCCTCCTGGCAGGGTGGGGATGGGCACAGATACGCAGTATTTT
TRBD2,TRBV3-1/TRBV3-2,-,TRBJ2-3,CASSQASLSGAQYF,TGTGCCAGCAGCCAAGCCTCTTTGAGCGGGGCTCAGTATTTT
-,TRBV7-2,-,TRBJ2-1,CASSLRGSSSYNEQFF,TGTGCCAGCAGCTTAAGGGGGAGTAGCTCCTACAATGAGCAGTTCTTC
TRBD1,TRBV19,-,TRBJ2-1,CASSIRTGGMVASYNEQFF,TGTGCCAGTAGTATAAGGACAGGGGGAATGGTAGCGTCCTACAATGAGCAGTTCTTC
-,TRBV11-2,-,TRBJ2-7,CASSLRSVGEQYF,TGTGCCAGCAGCTTAAGGTCGGTTGGCGAGCAGTACTTC
-,TRBV19,few,TRBJ1-1,CASSIGRGLFEAFF,TGTGCCAGTAGTATAGGTCGGGGGCTTTTTGAAGCTTTCTTT
-,TRBV10-3,few,TRBJ2-7,CAIRFNRNSYEQYF,TGTGCCATCAGATTTAACAGGAACTCCTACGAGCAGTACTTC
-,TRBV27,many,TRBJ2-7,CASSLGPKAEQYF,TGTGCCAGCAGTTTGGGTCCTAAGGCCGAGCAGTACTTC